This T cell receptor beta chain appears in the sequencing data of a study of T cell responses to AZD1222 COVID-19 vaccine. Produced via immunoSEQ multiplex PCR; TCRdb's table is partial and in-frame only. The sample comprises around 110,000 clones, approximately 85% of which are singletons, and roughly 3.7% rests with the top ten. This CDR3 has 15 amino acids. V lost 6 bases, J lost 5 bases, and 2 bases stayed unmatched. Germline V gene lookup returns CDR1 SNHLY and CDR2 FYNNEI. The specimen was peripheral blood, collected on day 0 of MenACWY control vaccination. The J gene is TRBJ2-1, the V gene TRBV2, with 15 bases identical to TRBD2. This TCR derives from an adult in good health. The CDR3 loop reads CASRGTSGGNNEQFF. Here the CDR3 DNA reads TGTGCCAGCAGGGGGACTAGCGGGGGGAACAATGAGCAGTTCTTC.